The T cell receptor beta chain under discussion was sequenced for a study of shared clonotypes between healthy human individuals. Study outcomes and limitations: Across four donors, naive CD4 shared about 5%, naive CD8 about 3.2%, memory CD4 more than 2%, memory CD8 0.4% to 0.5%.

On this clone itself: Antigen unknown. One base separates it from a far larger clone, so it is likely a read error. Distinct nucleotide sequences in the sample also encode this CDR3.

Sequencing was performed with immunoSEQ multiplex PCR; in TCRdb, only in-frame clones are kept and a portion is missing. The sample shows about 960,000 clones, 76% of them seen only once. This CDR3 region has 18 residues. Germline values: CDR1 MDHEN, CDR2 SYDVKM. The V end lost 8 bases, the J end lost 2 bases, and 22 bases lay between the germline ends. Sequences were obtained from memory CD4+ T cells sorted from blood. Documented subset: CD45RA-negative fraction. The chain joins TRBV28 to TRBJ2-6, with D maybe TRBD1 (6 bases). The sequence was obtained from a man aged 18 to 29 in good health. CDR3 DNA: TGTGCCAGCCATGGGCAACGGCACAGGGTGACTGGGGCCAACGTCCTGACTTTC. This sequence encodes CASHGQRHRVTGANVLTF.